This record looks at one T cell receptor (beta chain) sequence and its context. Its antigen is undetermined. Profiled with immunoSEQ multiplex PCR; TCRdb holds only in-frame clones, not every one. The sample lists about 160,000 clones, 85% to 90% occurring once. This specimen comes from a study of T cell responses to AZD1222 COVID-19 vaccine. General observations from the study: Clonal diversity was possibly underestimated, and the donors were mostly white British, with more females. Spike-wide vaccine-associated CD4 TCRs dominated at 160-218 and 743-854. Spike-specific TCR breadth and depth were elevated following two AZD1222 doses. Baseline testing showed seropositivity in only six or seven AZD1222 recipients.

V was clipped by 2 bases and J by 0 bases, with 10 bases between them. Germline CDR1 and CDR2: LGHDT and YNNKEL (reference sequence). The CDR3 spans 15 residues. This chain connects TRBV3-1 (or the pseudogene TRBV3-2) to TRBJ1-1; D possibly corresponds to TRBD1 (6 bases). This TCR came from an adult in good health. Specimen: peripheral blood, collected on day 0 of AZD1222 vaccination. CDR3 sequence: CASSQQGRVNTEAFF. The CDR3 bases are TGTGCCAGCAGCCAACAGGGGAGGGTGAACACTGAAGCTTTCTTT.